The entry below gives a single TCR beta chain sequence along with its context. This clonotype has ten or more counts. Its antigen is still unknown. Base qualities are not at hand, and no much larger clone is one base apart. This record comes from a study of human T cells and chemical hapten exposure (dated by TCRdb to the early 2020s). For the wider study: For sensitization, 2% DPC in acetone was applied to a roughly 2 cm by roughly 2 cm area of upper inner arm skin. Throughout the study period of around 25 weeks, patients also received therapeutic DPC doses to the scalp every week. Patch testing was performed on the upper back with Finn chambers containing 0.01% DPC, and the patch tests were scored after 6 days according to International Contact Dermatitis Research Group standards. Most of the patients in the cohort were female, and the cohort covered alopecia areata with under or over 50% scalp involvement, alopecia totalis and alopecia universalis. The libraries were sequenced as a pool, and the TCR yield per sample differed mostly because of small variations in library volumes within the pool. This study followed changes in the peripheral blood TCR repertoire in vivo during primary and secondary sensitization of alopecia patients to the hapten diphenylcyclopropenone (DPC). Blood samples were taken from patients before sensitization (week 0) and at 2, 6 and about 24 weeks after DPC sensitization. Blood for TCR sequencing was provided by twenty-nine alopecia patients at one to four time points (pre-sensitization, 2, 6 and 24 weeks). Each blood RNA sample was used to sequence both TCR alpha and TCR beta chains. Paper-wide results and their limitations: Because all patients had alopecia, a presumed autoimmune disease, the immune response of the patients might differ from that of healthy individuals. A positive correlation was found between the number of PT1 expanded TCRs and patch test score, with significance reached at thresholds 8, 16 and 32 but not 4. DPC sensitization did not change the number of TCRs with a frequency above 1 in 1000, and there was no evidence of changes in global repertoire structure. Expanded TCRs formed significantly more large CDR3 similarity clusters than pre-sensitization or healthy control sets, consistent with antigen-driven responses. Repeated subsampling changed both the strength of the expansion versus patch-test correlation and the threshold at which the correlation became significant.

V trim: 6 bases; J trim: 1 base; unmatched bases: 2. According to the germline V gene, CDR1 reads MRHNA and CDR2 reads SNTAGT. The CDR3, from cysteine to phenylalanine, totals 15 residues. Here the CDR3 DNA is all that survives: 45 bases in frame from base 1. The sample's time point label, decoded: pre-sensitization, week 0. The sample's treatment or condition, from its label and the paper: therapeutic diphenylcyclopropenone sensitization with weekly scalp DPC. Unfractionated whole blood was collected in Tempus Blood RNA tubes, and total RNA was extracted from that blood. At every patch-test visit, the blood draw took place before the patch test was put on. To be eligible, patients had to be aged 18 to 70, diagnosed with alopecia and judged suitable for DPC therapy, while pregnant patients were excluded. The method was RACE. TCRdb lists the instrument as NextSeq 500. During library preparation, unique molecular identifiers were attached to individual cDNA molecules so that TCRs could be counted in a quantitative, reproducible way. Per the original workflow: Samples had a median of about 96,000 TCRs, with a range from roughly 23,224 to 750,000. The Decombinator software suite was used to annotate V, J and CDR3 in the TCR reads. For the PS versus PT1 abundance plots, all samples were subsampled to the same number of TCRs (28,000). TCRs were defined as expanded if absent before sensitization and observed at least eight times at the 2-week time point. TCRdb handled the public reads itself, with Q25 trimming in fastp and clone calling in MiXCR, and kept productive beta chains. Rows with a matching CDR3 protein are joined into one entry that keeps the most common DNA and genes. Here the V and J calls rest on TCRdb's processing, not on the authors' analysis. The sample records about 50,000 distinct CDR3 sequences, 8.5% to 10% of which are singletons. 8.5% to 10% of the sample rests with the top ten.

Sequences were derived from whole blood, sampled in connection with sensitization to the hapten diphenylcyclopropenone (DPC). The sequence links TRBV6-4 to TRBJ2-3, with TRBD2 matching 12 junction bases. The receptor's source is a woman in her 30s with alopecia areata. Some clones in this sample may be carry-over from other donors' samples. The sequenced DNA: TGTGCCAGCAGGAGACTAGCGGGGGGCACAGATACGCAGTATTTT. Its product reads: CASRRLAGGTDTQYF.